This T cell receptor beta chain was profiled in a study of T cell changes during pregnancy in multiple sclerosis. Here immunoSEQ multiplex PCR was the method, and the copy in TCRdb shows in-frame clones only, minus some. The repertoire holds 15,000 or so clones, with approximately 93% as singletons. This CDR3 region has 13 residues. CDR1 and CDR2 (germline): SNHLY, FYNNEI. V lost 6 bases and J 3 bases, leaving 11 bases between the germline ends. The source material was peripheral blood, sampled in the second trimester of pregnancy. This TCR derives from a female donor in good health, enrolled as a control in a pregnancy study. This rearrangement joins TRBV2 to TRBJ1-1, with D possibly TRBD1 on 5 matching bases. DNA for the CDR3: TGTGCCAGCAGAACAACAGGTGACACTGAAGCTTTCTTT. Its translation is CASRTTGDTEAFF.